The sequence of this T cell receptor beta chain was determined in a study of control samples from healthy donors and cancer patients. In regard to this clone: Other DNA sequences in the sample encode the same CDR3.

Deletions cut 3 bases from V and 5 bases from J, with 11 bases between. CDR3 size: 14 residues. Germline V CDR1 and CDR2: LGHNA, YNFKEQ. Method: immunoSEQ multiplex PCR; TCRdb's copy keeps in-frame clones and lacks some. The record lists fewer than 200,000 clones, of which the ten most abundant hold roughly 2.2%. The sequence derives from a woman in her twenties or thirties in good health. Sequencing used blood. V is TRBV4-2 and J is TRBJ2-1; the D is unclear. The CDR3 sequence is CASSQDSADNEQFF. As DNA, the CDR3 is TGTGCCAGCAGCCAGGATTCGGCAGACAATGAGCAGTTCTTC.